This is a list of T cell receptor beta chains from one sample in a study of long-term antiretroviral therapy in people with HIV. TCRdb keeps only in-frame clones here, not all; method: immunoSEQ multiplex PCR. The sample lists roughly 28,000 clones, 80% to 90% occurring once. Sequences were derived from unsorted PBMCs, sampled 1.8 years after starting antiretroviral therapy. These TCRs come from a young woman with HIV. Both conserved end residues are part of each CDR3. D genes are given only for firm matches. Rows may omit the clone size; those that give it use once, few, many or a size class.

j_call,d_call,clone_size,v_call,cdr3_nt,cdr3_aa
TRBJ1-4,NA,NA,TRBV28,TGTGCCACCACAACACAGAGGAAAGAAAAACTGTTTTTT,CATTTQRKEKLFF
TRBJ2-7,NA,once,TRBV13,TGTGCCAGCAGCCCTGGGGGCGAGCAGTACTTC,CASSPGGEQYF
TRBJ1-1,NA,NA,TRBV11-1,TGTGCCAGCAGCTTAAGGGGGTTTGGAATCGCTGAAGCTTTCTTT,CASSLRGFGIAEAFF
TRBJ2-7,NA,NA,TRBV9,TGTGCCAGCAGCGTAGATCCACAGGGAGTGGAGTACTTC,CASSVDPQGVEYF
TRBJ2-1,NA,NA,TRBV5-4,TGTGCCAGCAGTCCAGGGAATGAGCAGTTCTTC,CASSPGNEQFF
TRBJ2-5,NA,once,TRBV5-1,TGCGCCAGCAGCGCCAACCCCCGGCAGACCCAGTACTTC,CASSANPRQTQYF
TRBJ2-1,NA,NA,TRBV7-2,TGTGCCAGCAGCTTATCAGGGGATCCCTACAATGAGCAGTTCTTC,CASSLSGDPYNEQFF
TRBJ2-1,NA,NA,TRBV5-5,TGTGCCAGCAGCTTGGCCTGGGACGACAATGAGCAGTTCTTC,CASSLAWDDNEQFF
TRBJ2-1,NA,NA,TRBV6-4,TGTGCCAGCAGTCCTGGGGACAACTACAATGAGCAGTTCTTC,CASSPGDNYNEQFF
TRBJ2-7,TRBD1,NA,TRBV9,TGTGCCAGCAGTGGACAGGGGGCAAAGTACGAGCAGTACTTC,CASSGQGAKYEQYF
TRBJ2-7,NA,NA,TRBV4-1,TGCGCCAGCAGCCAAGTCCCAAACCCCTACGAGCAGTACTTC,CASSQVPNPYEQYF
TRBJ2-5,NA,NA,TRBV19,TGTGCCAGTAGTCTAGCGTGGCAAGAGACCCAGTACTTC,CASSLAWQETQYF
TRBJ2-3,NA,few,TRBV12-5,TGTGCTAGTGGTTTTTGGACAGATACGCAGTATTTT,CASGFWTDTQYF
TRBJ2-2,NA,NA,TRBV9,TGTGCCAGCAGCCCCCGGGGAGGCGCCGGGGAGCTGTTTTTT,CASSPRGGAGELFF
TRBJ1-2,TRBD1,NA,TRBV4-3,TGCGCCAGCAGCCAAGAGGTGTGGACAGGGTTAGACTATGGCTACACCTTC,CASSQEVWTGLDYGYTF
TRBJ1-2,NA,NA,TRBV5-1,TGCGCCAGCAGCTTGGAAACTCAGCAGGGAGGTGGCTACACCTTC,CASSLETQQGGGYTF
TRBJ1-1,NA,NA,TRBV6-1,TGTGCCAGCAGTGAATTGAGCAGGGGGAACACTGAAGCTTTCTTT,CASSELSRGNTEAFF
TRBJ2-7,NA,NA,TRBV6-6,TGTGCCAGCAGTCCCAGGATTCTCCTCTACGAGCAGTACTTC,CASSPRILLYEQYF
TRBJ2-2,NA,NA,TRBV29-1,TGCAGCGTGGCAGACACGAACACCGGGGAGCTGTTTTTT,CSVADTNTGELFF
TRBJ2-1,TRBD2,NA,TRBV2,TGTGCCAACACCCTCGGGGTAGCGGGAGGCAAGGGGGATGAGCAGTTCTTC,CANTLGVAGGKGDEQFF
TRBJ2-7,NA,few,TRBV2,TGTGCCAGCAGTTCCCCCGAGCAGTACTTC,CASSSPEQYF
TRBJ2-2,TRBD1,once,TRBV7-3,TGTGCCAGCAGCTCTCTCAGGGGGCGCACCGGGGAGCTGTTTTTT,CASSSLRGRTGELFF
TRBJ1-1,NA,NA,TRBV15,TGTGCCACCGGGGGGCAGGTAAACACTGAAGCTTTCTTT,CATGGQVNTEAFF
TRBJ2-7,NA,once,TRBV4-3,TGCGCCAGCAGCGAAAGTGGGGGGAGCTCCTACGAGCAGTACTTC,CASSESGGSSYEQYF
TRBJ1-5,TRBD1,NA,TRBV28,TGTGCCAGCAGTCCATACCGTGCCGGGACAGGGGGCATAAGCAATCAGCCCCAGCATTTT,CASSPYRAGTGGISNQPQHF
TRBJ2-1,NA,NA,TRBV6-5,TGTGCCAGCAGTTACTCAAACAGCAATGAGCAGTTCTTC,CASSYSNSNEQFF
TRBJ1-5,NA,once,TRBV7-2,TGTGCCAGCAGCTTAGGAGGACGGAATCAGCCCCAGCATTTT,CASSLGGRNQPQHF
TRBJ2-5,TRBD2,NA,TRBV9,TGTGCCAGCAGCGTATTTGGGGCTAGCGGGAGTCAAGAGACCCAGTACTTC,CASSVFGASGSQETQYF
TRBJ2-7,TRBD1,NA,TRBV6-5,TGTGCCAGCAGCTACCCAACTGACAGGGCCGGGGACGAGCAGTACTTC,CASSYPTDRAGDEQYF
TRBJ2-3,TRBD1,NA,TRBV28,TGTGCCAGCAGTCTCGGGACAGGGGCCACAGATACGCAGTATTTT,CASSLGTGATDTQYF
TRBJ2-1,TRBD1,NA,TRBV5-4,TGTGCCAGCAGCCGACGGGACAGGGGGCAGGGTGAGCAGTTCTTC,CASSRRDRGQGEQFF
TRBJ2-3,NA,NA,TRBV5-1,TGCGCCAGCAGCTTGGTGGGGAACACCCCAGATACGCAGTATTTT,CASSLVGNTPDTQYF
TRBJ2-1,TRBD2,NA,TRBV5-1,TGCGCCAGCAGCCTTACGGGGGGTGGCAATGAGCAGTTCTTC,CASSLTGGGNEQFF
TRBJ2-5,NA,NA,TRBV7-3,TGTGCCAGCAGCTTCCCGGGATCGGCCCAGTACTTC,CASSFPGSAQYF
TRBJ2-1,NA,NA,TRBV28,TGTGCCAGTAAAGTGAGCTCCTACAATGAGCAGTTCTTC,CASKVSSYNEQFF